This T cell receptor (beta chain) was found in a study of response to subunit inactivated influenza vaccine. This clonotype was seen at least ten times. Its specificity is unknown. This CDR3 has 12 amino acids. Trimming took 5 bases from V and 11 from J, leaving 15 bases between them. Germline-derived CDR1 and CDR2 are SGHVS and FQNEAQ. Broader study findings: A suggestion made by the authors is that each seasonal influenza vaccination recruits few new T cells.

TCRdb re-analysed the RT-PCR reads in MiXCR, keeping a single row per CDR3 protein. The data hold a few hundred thousand distinct CDR3 sequences, with less than 7.5% observed a single time. The clonotype comes from a man aged 45 to 70 who received an inactivated influenza vaccine. The chain carries TRBV7-8 and TRBJ1-1; tentatively, D is TRBD1 (5 bases). Sequencing was performed on PBMCs from blood, taken about 24 months after vaccination. CDR3 nucleotide sequence: TGTGCCAGCAGCCCAGGGCGGGTTCGGGCTTTCTTT. Protein product: CASSPGRVRAFF.